The 9 T cell receptor beta chains presented below share a single source sample, sequenced in a study of shared clonotypes between healthy human individuals. Here immunoSEQ multiplex PCR was the method, and the copy in TCRdb shows in-frame clones only, minus some. The repertoire consists of some 2,000,000 clones, with about 94% occurring once and the leading ten covering around 1.1%. Naive-designated CD8 cells lacked CD45RO, were positively enriched for CCR7, and omitted terminally differentiated effector memory CD45RA+ cells. Sequenced input: naive CD8+ T cells sorted from blood. These receptors all stem from a man between 18 and 29 years old in good health.

V usage is TRBV7-8 and J usage is TRBJ2-7; TRBD2 matches 14 bases. V shed 5 bases, J shed 4 bases, and the junction held 13 bases outside the gene matches. The CDR3 totals 18 residues. Germline assignment: CDR1 SGHVS and CDR2 FQNEAQ. CDR3 nucleotides: TGTGCCAGCAGCCCAGGACTAGCGGGGGGCCTACGTTCTTACGAGCAGTACTTC. Amino acids: CASSPGLAGGLRSYEQYF. Drawing the rest from reference TRBV7-8 and TRBJ2-7, the complete variable domain is GAGVSQSPRYKVAKRGQDVALRCDPISGHVSLFWYQQALGQGPEFLTYFQNEAQLDKSGLPSDRFFAERPEGSVSTLKIQRTQQEDSAVYLCASSPGLAGGLRSYEQYFGPGTRLTVT.

The chain has TRBV19 and TRBJ1-2; 8 bases match TRBD1. This CDR3 is 14 amino acids long. The germline CDR1 and CDR2 sequences are LNHDA and SQIVND (reference sequence). After removal of 5 bases from V and 4 bases from J, the junction contained 6 bases not matched to a gene. The CDR3 DNA sequence: TGTGCCAGTAGTGAACAGGGGGACATCTATGGCTACACCTTC. Translating it yields CASSEQGDIYGYTF.

This chain joins TRBV2 and TRBJ2-7, with 12 bases identical to TRBD2. J lost 3 bases, V lost 3 bases, and 6 bases had no gene match. CDR1 is SNHLY, CDR2 FYNNEI, per germline. The CDR3 totals 16 residues. The CDR3 here is CASSDAWTSGNYEQYF. The CDR3 DNA is TGTGCCAGCAGTGACGCTTGGACTAGCGGGAACTACGAGCAGTACTTC.

This sequence joins TRBV30 and TRBJ2-3, with D perhaps assigned TRBD1 or TRBD2 (6 bases each). This CDR3 contains 15 residues. Germline-derived CDR1 and CDR2 are GTSNPN and SVGIG (reference sequence). Trimming took off 3 bases at V and 2 bases at J, with 15 bases between the two ends. The CDR3 coding sequence is TGTGCCTGGAGCGAAGGGGGGCCCTTCACAGATACGCAGTATTTT. Translating it yields CAWSEGGPFTDTQYF.

The V call is TRBV11-2, the J call TRBJ2-1; 11 nucleotides match TRBD2. V trimming: 5 bases; J trimming: 9 bases; junction bases outside the gene matches: 12. Germline V gene sequence: CDR1 SGHAT, CDR2 FQNNGV. The CDR3 contains 16 residues. The CDR3 DNA reads TGTGCCAGCAGCACCAGACTAGCGGGAAGGAAGGGTGAGCAGTTCTTC. This sequence encodes CASSTRLAGRKGEQFF. Complete variable domain (other parts from reference TRBV11-2 and TRBJ2-1): EAGVAQSPRYKIIEKRQSVAFWCNPISGHATLYWYQQILGQGPKLLIQFQNNGVVDDSQLPKDRFSAERLKGVDSTLKIQPAKLEDSAVYLCASSTRLAGRKGEQFFGPGTRLTVL.

The V and J genes are TRBV11-2 and TRBJ2-3, with D maybe TRBD2 (6 bases). The V and J ends lost 5 bases and 6 bases respectively, with 27 bases between them. The germline V gene has CDR1 SGHAT and CDR2 FQNNGV. This CDR3 has 18 amino acids. The CDR3 sequence: CASSPSTPGTEGDDTQYF. For the CDR3, the DNA is TGTGCCAGCAGCCCCTCAACACCCGGGACTGAAGGAGATGATACGCAGTATTTT.

The V call is TRBV28, the J call TRBJ2-1; a weak D match, TRBD1 (6 bases). This CDR3 spans 14 amino acids. The V gene's germline CDR1 is MDHEN and CDR2 SYDVKM. Deletions cut 10 bases from V and 9 bases from J, with 22 bases between. The CDR3 sequence: CATEIDFRGFEQFF. The CDR3 DNA is TGTGCCACCGAAATAGACTTCAGGGGCTTTGAGCAGTTCTTC.

This clone was seen just once. The chain carries TRBV9 and TRBJ2-2; D is uncertain. Trimming took off 6 bases at V and 6 bases at J, with 6 bases between the two ends. CDR1 and CDR2 from the germline V gene are SGDLS and YYNGEE. This CDR3 has 11 residues. The CDR3 here is CASTGPGELFF. CDR3 DNA sequence: TGTGCCAGCACTGGGCCCGGGGAGCTGTTTTTT.

The genes are TRBV27 and TRBJ2-3; no firm D call. The CDR3 consists of 12 residues. V lost 4 bases and J lost 7, with 9 bases in between. Looked up from germline, CDR1 is MNHEY and CDR2 is SMNVEV (reference sequence). For the CDR3, the DNA is TGTGCCAGCAGTTCCGATCTATATACGCAGTATTTT. Translated: CASSSDLYTQYF.